This T cell receptor (beta chain) was sequenced in a study of blood T cell repertoires in COVID-19 (dated by TCRdb to between 2020 and 2021). Regarding the complete study: Samples from collaborators originated in the United States, Italy and Spain and spanned both the acute and convalescent phases of COVID-19. Subjects who had been exposed to COVID-19, were actively infected with it, or had recovered from it provided the deeply sampled blood TCRbeta repertoires that made up the dataset. Sample metadata almost always included a de-identified subject ID, COVID-19 status, age in years and sex. The repertoires were released in a freely available public database intended as a resource for research on the immune response to SARS-CoV-2. The samples were drawn from two sources: the first 160 participants of the ongoing ImmuneRACE study, and some 1,300 subjects contributed by 6 global collaborators. The material from the prospective study consisted of cDNA or gDNA derived from T cells, B-cell-depleted T cells, or PBMCs. Where available, HLA class I and class II types were taken from metadata supplied by the sample provider and were not determined by assay-based typing.

At one collaborating source in Seattle, patients were enrolled during active infection and were followed longitudinally through the course of disease. The collaborating institutions used their own protocols to collect whole blood in K2EDTA tubes. For TCRbeta analysis, collaborators shipped samples as frozen whole blood, isolated PBMCs, or DNA extracted from either of those sample types. Details on this clone: The clone's antigen remains unknown. One base away there is no much larger clone; base qualities are not given.

The immunoSEQ Assay, a bias-controlled multiplex PCR, was used to amplify TCRbeta CDR3 regions from genomic DNA. Turning to the authors' computational methods: The number of nucleated cells in each sample was estimated from the amplification of reference gene primers within the assay. To quantify the absolute abundance of each unique TCRbeta CDR3 rearrangement, sequence reads were collapsed and filtered. For each sample, productive Simpson clonality was calculated by taking the square root of Simpson's diversity index across productive rearrangements. Imported from immuneACCESS, the table was reduced by TCRdb to in-frame sequences with V and J called. These copies leave out some clones; in studies compared against another copy, an unresolved V gene accounts for under half, and the cause of the remainder is not known. That table supplies the V and J calls and clone size; D and trimming were determined from the DNA. The sample table records 250,000 to 350,000 clones; roughly 84% of these occur just once. The ten largest clonotypes hold around 1% of the sample.

Broader findings and caveats from the paper: The amount of clinical and demographic metadata varied by source and participant and was provided uncurated.

The CDR3 starts with the cysteine, ends with the phenylalanine, and has 15 residues. CDR3 DNA is the only sequence kept; it has 45 bases, read in frame from the first base. V loses 4 bases at its end and J loses 4 bases; junction bases beyond the gene matches: 4. The CDR1 and CDR2 encoded by the germline V gene are KGHDR and SFDVKD. Sequencing was performed on peripheral blood. The TCR originated in a human donor with COVID-19, enrolled during active disease. The donor label of this sample is uncertain. The V and J genes are TRBV24-1 and TRBJ1-2; the central 11 bases match TRBD1. The sequenced DNA: TGTGCCACCAGTGACCGGACAGGGGGCGGCTATGGCTACACCTTC. Its product reads: CATSDRTGGGYGYTF.